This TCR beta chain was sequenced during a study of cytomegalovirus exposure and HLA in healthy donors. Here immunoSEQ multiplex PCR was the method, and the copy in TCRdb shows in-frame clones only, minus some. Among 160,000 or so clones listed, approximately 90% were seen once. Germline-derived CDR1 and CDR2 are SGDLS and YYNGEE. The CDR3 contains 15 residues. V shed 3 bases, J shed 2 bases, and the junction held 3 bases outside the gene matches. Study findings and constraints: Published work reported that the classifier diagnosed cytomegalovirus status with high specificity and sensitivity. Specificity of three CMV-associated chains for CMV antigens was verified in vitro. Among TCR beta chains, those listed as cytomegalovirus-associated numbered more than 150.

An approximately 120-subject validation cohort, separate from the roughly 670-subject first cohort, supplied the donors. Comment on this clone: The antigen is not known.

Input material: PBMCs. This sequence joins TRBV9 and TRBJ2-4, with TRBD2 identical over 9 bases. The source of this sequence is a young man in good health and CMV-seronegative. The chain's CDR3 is CASSGAGGTKNIQYF. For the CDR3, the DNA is TGTGCCAGCAGCGGCGCGGGAGGGACCAAAAACATTCAGTACTTC.